Here is one T cell receptor beta chain with its context. These data are taken from a study of blood T cell repertoires in COVID-19. Whole-study context: Acute and convalescent COVID-19 specimens originated in the United States, Italy and Spain. In each case, the material was cDNA or gDNA derived from T cells, B-cell-depleted T cells, or PBMCs.

Per the authors' pipeline: For nucleated cells, counts were estimated from reference gene primer amplification. Profiling relied on immunoSEQ multiplex PCR, and the TCRdb table lists in-frame clones only, not all of them. The DNA was the basis for D and trimming; V, J and clone size are from that table. Of 85,000 to 90,000 clones listed, about 88% were seen once; the top ten hold roughly 5.2%. The sequencing input was peripheral blood. The sequence was collected from a woman of 80 years or more with active COVID-19.

The CDR3 spells CASSPTSEGRSYNEQFF. CDR3 in DNA: TGTGCCAGCAGCCCGACTAGCGAGGGTCGCTCCTACAATGAGCAGTTCTTC. This sequence joins TRBV5-4 and TRBJ2-1; 8 bases map to TRBD2. Germline values: CDR1 SGHNT, CDR2 YYREEE (reference sequence). V shed 4 bases and J 0 bases; nucleotides not matched to a gene: 9. This CDR3 contains 17 residues.